This entry describes one T cell receptor beta chain. The ends lost 1 base at V and 8 bases at J; junction bases unmatched: 12. Germline loops: CDR1 SGHRS, CDR2 YFSETQ. The CDR3 totals 17 residues. This sample stems from a study of PD-L1 blockade in urothelial cancer. Whole-study context: In the patient group, twenty-five of 29 were males with bladder-origin urothelial cancer. Prior chemotherapy ranged from 0 to 3 regimens per patient.

Time point reported: pretreatment peripheral blood. Urothelial carcinoma affected the patients, and it was locally advanced or metastatic. Pretreatment sampling and on-treatment sampling together yielded between 1 and 8 samples for each patient. Using immunoSEQ multiplex PCR, the repertoire was profiled, and TCRdb retains in-frame clones only, with some absent. This table has 70,000 to 95,000 clones, 89% appearing once. Sequences were derived from PBMCs, sampled around atezolizumab (anti-PD-L1) treatment. The origin of this receptor is a woman of 80 years or more with urothelial cancer. This sequence joins TRBV5-1 and TRBJ2-1; 10 nucleotides align to TRBD2. The DNA of the CDR3 is TGCGCCAGCAGCTTGAGGCGAGGGACTAGCGTTGAGGATGAGCAGTTCTTC. Encoded protein: CASSLRRGTSVEDEQFF.